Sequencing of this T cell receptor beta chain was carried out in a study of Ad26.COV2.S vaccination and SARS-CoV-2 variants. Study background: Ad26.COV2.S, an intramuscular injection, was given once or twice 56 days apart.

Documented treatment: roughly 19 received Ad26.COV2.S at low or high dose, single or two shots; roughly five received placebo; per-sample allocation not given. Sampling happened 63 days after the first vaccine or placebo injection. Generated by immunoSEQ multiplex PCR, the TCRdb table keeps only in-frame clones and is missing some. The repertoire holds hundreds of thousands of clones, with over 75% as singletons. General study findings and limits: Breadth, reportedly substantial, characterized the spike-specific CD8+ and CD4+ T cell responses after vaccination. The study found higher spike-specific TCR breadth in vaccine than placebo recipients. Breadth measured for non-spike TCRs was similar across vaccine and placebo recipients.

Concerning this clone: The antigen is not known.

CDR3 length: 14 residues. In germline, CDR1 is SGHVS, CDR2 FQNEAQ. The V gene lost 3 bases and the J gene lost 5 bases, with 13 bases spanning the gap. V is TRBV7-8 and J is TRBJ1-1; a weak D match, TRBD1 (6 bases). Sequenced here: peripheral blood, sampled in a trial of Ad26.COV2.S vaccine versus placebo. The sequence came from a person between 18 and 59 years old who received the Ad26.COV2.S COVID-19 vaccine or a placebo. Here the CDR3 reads CASSFTGRGTEAFF. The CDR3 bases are TGTGCCAGCAGCTTTACAGGGAGGGGAACTGAAGCTTTCTTT. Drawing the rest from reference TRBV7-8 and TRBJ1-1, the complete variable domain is GAGVSQSPRYKVAKRGQDVALRCDPISGHVSLFWYQQALGQGPEFLTYFQNEAQLDKSGLPSDRFFAERPEGSVSTLKIQRTQQEDSAVYLCASSFTGRGTEAFFGQGTRLTVV.